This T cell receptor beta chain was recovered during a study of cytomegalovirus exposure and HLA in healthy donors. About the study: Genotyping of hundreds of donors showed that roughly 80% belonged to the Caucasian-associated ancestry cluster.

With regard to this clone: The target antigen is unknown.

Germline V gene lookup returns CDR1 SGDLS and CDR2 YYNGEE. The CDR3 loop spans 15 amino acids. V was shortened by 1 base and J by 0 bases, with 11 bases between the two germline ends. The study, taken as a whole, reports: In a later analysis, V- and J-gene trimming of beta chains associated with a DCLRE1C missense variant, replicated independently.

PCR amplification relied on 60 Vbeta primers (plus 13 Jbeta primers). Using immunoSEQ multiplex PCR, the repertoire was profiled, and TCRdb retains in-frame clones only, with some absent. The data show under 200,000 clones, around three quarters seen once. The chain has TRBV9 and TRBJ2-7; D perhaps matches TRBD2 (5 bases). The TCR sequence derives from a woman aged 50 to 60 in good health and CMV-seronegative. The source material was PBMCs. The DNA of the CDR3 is TGTGCCAGCAGCGTATTCTCGGGAAGCTCCTACGAGCAGTACTTC. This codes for CASSVFSGSSYEQYF.